The following is a T cell receptor beta chain sequence with its context. The data belong to a study of blood T cell repertoires in COVID-19. Study at large: The United States, Italy and Spain were the sources of the acute and convalescent COVID-19 samples. PBMCs, B-cell-depleted T cells, or T cells provided the cDNA or gDNA that made up the material.

The CDR3 length is 14 residues. Germline V lookup: CDR1 LGHDT, CDR2 YNNKEL (reference sequence). Trimming pared 6 bases from V and 0 bases from J, leaving 12 bases between. Original handling: Amplification of reference gene primers was used by the study to estimate nucleated cell counts. Produced via immunoSEQ multiplex PCR; TCRdb's table is partial and in-frame only. V and J calls and clone size come straight from that table; D and trimming were deduced from the DNA. Among about 80,000 clones listed, under 85% were seen once. Sequencing input: peripheral blood. The clonotype was recovered from a human donor in a cohort sampled during active COVID-19. The genes are TRBV3-1 (or the pseudogene TRBV3-2) and TRBJ2-7; perhaps TRBD2 as D (5 bases). The CDR3 nucleotides read TGTGCCAGCAGTCCGGACTGGTCCTCCTACGAGCAGTACTTC. It codes for CASSPDWSSYEQYF.